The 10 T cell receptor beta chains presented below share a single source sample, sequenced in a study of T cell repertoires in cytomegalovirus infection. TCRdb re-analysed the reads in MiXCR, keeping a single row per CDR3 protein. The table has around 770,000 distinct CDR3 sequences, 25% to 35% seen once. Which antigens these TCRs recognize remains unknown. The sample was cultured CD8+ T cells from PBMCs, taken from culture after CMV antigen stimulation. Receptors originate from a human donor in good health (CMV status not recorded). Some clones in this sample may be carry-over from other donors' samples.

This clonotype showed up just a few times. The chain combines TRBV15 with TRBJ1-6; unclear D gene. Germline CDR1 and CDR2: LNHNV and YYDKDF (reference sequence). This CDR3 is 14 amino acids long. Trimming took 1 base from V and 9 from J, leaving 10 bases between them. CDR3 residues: CATSRVRKVSPLHF. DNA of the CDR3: TGTGCCACCAGCAGAGTCAGGAAGGTTTCACCCCTCCACTTT. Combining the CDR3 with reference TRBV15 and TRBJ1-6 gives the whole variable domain DAMVIQNPRYQVTQFGKPVTLSCSQTLNHNVMYWYQQKSSQAPKLLFHYYDKDFNNEADTPDNFQSRRPNTSFCFLDIRSPGLGDTAMYLCATSRVRKVSPLHFGNGTRLTVT.

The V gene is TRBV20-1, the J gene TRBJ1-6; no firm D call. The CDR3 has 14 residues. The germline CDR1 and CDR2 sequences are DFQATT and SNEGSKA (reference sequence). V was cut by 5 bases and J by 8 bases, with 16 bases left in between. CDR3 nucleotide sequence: TGCAGTGCTGGCCAGCCCAATTGGGATTCACCCCTCCACTTT. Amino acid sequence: CSAGQPNWDSPLHF.

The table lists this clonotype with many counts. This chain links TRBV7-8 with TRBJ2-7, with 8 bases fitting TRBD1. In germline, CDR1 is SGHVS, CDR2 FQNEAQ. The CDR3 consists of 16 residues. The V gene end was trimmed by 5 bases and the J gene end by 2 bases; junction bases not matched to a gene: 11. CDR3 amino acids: CASSLTDRVVPYEQYF. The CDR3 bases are TGTGCCAGCAGCCTCACGGACAGGGTCGTCCCCTACGAGCAGTACTTC.

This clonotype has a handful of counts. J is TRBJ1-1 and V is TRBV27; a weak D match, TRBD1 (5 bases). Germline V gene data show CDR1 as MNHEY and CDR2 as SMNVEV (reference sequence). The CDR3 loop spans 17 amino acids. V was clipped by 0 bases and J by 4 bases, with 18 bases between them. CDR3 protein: CASSLSSPGRGSTEAFF. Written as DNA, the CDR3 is TGTGCCAGCAGTTTATCGAGCCCAGGGCGTGGGTCCACTGAAGCTTTCTTT.

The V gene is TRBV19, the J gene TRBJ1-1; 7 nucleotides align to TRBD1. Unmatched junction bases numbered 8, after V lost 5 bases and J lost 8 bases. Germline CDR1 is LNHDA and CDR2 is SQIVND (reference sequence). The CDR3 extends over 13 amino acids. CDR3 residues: CASSPTGTVEAFF. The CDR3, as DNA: TGTGCCAGTAGTCCCACCGGGACAGTAGAAGCTTTCTTT.

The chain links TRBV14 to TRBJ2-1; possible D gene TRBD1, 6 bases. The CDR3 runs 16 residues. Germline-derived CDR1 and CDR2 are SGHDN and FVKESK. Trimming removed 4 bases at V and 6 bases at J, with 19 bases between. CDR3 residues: CASSLAGTRKPNEQFF. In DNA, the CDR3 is TGTGCCAGCAGCCTGGCCGGGACAAGGAAACCCAATGAGCAGTTCTTC. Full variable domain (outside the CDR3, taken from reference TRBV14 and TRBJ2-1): EAGVTQFPSHSVIEKGQTVTLRCDPISGHDNLYWYRRVMGKEIKFLLHFVKESKQDESGMPNNRFLAERTGGTYSTLKVQPAELEDSGVYFCASSLAGTRKPNEQFFGPGTRLTVL.

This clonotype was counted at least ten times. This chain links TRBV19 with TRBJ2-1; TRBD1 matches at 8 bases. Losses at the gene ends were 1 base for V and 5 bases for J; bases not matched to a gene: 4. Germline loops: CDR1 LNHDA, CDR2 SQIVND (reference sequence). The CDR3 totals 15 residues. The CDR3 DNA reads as TGTGCCAGTAGTATAGCTGGACAGGGACACAATGAGCAGTTCTTC. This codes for CASSIAGQGHNEQFF.

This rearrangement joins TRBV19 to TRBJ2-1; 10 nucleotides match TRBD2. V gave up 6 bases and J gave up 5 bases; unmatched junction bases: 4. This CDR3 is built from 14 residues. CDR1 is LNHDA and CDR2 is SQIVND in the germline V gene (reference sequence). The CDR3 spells CASRLAGANNEQFF. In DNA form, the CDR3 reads TGTGCCAGTAGGCTAGCGGGGGCCAACAATGAGCAGTTCTTC.

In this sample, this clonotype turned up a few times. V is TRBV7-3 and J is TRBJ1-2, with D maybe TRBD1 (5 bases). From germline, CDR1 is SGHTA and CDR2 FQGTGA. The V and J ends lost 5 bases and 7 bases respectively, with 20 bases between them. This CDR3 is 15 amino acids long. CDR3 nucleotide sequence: TGTGCCAGCAGCGCACCCGGGGCCCGACGGAGTGGCTACACCTTC. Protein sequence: CASSAPGARRSGYTF.

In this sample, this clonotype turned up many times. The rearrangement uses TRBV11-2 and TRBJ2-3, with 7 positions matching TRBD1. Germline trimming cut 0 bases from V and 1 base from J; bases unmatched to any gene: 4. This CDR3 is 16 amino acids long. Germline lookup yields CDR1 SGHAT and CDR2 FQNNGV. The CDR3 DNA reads TGTGCCAGCAGCTTAGAGTACGGACAGGGCACAGATACGCAGTATTTT. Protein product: CASSLEYGQGTDTQYF.